This T cell receptor beta chain was retrieved from a study of multiple sclerosis patients with progressive multifocal leukoencephalopathy. Clones were sequenced by immunoSEQ multiplex PCR, and TCRdb holds only the in-frame ones, with some missing. The table includes around 30,000 clones, around 91% detected once. Noted time point: approximately 12 months of natalizumab therapy. T1 and T2 blood were collected at 6 and 12 months of natalizumab. This clone occurred once. What it binds is not known. Study-level findings and limits: Whether JC virus or general immunocompromise explains the findings remained unclear.

Sequenced here: PBMCs, sampled from a patient treated with natalizumab. The origin of this receptor is a human donor with multiple sclerosis.

The CDR3 DNA reads TGTGCCAGCAAACCAGGCTTAAGTACTGAAGCTTTCTTT. It is translated as CASKPGLSTEAFF. This chain links TRBV6-6 with TRBJ1-1, with D unresolved. CDR1 and CDR2 from the germline V gene are MNHNY and SVGAGI (reference sequence). The CDR3 contains 13 residues. Deletions cut 7 bases from V and 5 bases from J, with 14 bases between.